These 2 T cell receptor beta chains came from one sample sequenced in a study of OX40 agonist ivuxolimab in advanced cancers. The table came from immunoSEQ multiplex PCR; TCRdb's copy has only in-frame clones and leaves some out. Of 70,000 or so clones listed, approximately 81% are singletons. The starting material was CD4+ or CD8+ T cells sorted from blood, obtained in a trial of the OX40 agonist ivuxolimab. The receptors stem from an adult with an advanced solid tumor such as melanoma, head and neck, liver or kidney cancer.

This clone is labeled as large (0.1 to 1%). The rearrangement uses TRBV4-2 and TRBJ1-3; D is uncertain. The CDR3 sequence is 17 residues long. Trimming took 4 bases from V and 0 from J, leaving 16 bases between them. Looked up from germline, CDR1 is LGHNA and CDR2 is YNFKEQ. CDR3 nucleotides: TGTGCCAGCAGCCTCGGAACCTACTCGAGCTCTGGAAACACCATATATTTT. This gives the protein CASSLGTYSSSGNTIYF.

The chain has TRBV12-2 and TRBJ2-3; the table's D call, TRBD2, was not checked against the DNA. TRBV12-2 is given as a pseudogene. The CDR3 extends over 18 amino acids. The chain's CDR3 is CASRLPPSGGNPTDTQYF. The CDR3 bases are TGTGCAAGTCGCTTACCGCCTAGCGGGGGAAATCCCACAGATACGCAGTATTTT.